These 15 T cell receptor beta chains originate from one sample sequenced in a study of blood T cell repertoires in COVID-19. Here immunoSEQ multiplex PCR was the method, and the copy in TCRdb shows in-frame clones only, minus some. The sample lists 55,000 to 70,000 clones, 78% occurring once. Sequencing input: peripheral blood. The source is a human donor in a cohort sampled during active COVID-19.

This chain links TRBV5-4 with TRBJ2-7; TRBD1 might be the D (5 bases). Looked up from germline, CDR1 is SGHNT and CDR2 is YYREEE (reference sequence). The CDR3 runs to 13 residues. With 4 bases removed from V and 6 bases from J, the gap between germline ends came to 14 bases. The CDR3 DNA reads as TGTGCCAGCAGCGGATCTACAGGTCTCGAGCAGTACTTC. Translating gives CASSGSTGLEQYF.

V usage is TRBV13 and J usage is TRBJ2-7, with 8 bases matching TRBD1. This CDR3 spans 15 amino acids. The V segment lost 2 bases and the J segment 1 base; nucleotides outside the gene matches: 4. Per the germline V gene, CDR1 is PRHDT and CDR2 is FYEKMQ (reference sequence). DNA of the CDR3: TGTGCCAGCAGCTTATTAACAGGGGGGTCCTACGAGCAGTACTTC. This gives the protein CASSLLTGGSYEQYF.

The chain carries TRBV6-5 and TRBJ2-5; TRBD1 agrees at 9 bases. The germline V gene has CDR1 MNHEY and CDR2 SVGAGI. V was clipped by 7 bases and J by 2 bases; unmatched bases: 5. This CDR3 is built from 14 residues. The CDR3 bases are TGTGCCAGCAAAAACAGGGGGCGACAAGAGACCCAGTACTTC. It encodes CASKNRGRQETQYF.

The rearrangement links TRBV5-1 to TRBJ2-1; D is undetermined. Trimming cost V 1 base and J 1 base, with 9 bases left between them. The CDR3 covers 15 residues. The germline V gene encodes CDR1 SGHRS and CDR2 YFSETQ. The DNA of the CDR3 is TGCGCCAGCAGCTTGAGTCTCCAGTCCTACAATGAGCAGTTCTTC. This encodes CASSLSLQSYNEQFF. Complete variable domain (other parts from reference TRBV5-1 and TRBJ2-1): KAGVTQTPRYLIKTRGQQVTLSCSPISGHRSVSWYQQTPGQGLQFLFEYFSETQRNKGNFPGRFSGRQFSNSRSEMNVSTLELGDSALYLCASSLSLQSYNEQFFGPGTRLTVL.

This chain uses TRBV30 with TRBJ1-6; 7 bases match TRBD1. Trimming cost V 3 bases and J 5 bases; bases outside gene matches: 7. This CDR3 is built from 15 residues. CDR1 GTSNPN and CDR2 SVGIG come from the germline V gene (reference sequence). The DNA of the CDR3 is TGTGCCTGGAGCGAAGACAGGGTAAATAATTCACCCCTCCACTTT. It yields the protein CAWSEDRVNNSPLHF.

The V gene is TRBV13, the J gene TRBJ2-3; TRBD1 aligns across 8 bases. The V gene end was trimmed by 3 bases and the J gene end by 4 bases; junction bases not matched to a gene: 6. Germline V lookup: CDR1 PRHDT, CDR2 FYEKMQ (reference sequence). The CDR3 covers 15 residues. CDR3 protein: CASSFRQGMADTQYF. The DNA of the CDR3 is TGTGCCAGCAGCTTCCGACAGGGGATGGCAGATACGCAGTATTTT.

Comment on this clone: In the same sample, other DNA sequences code for this CDR3. V usage is TRBV27 and J usage is TRBJ2-7; D may be TRBD1 (6 bases). The CDR3 contains 12 residues. V dropped 4 bases and J dropped 4 bases, with 8 bases sitting between them. Germline V lookup: CDR1 MNHEY, CDR2 SMNVEV (reference sequence). The CDR3 protein is CASSSQGYEQYF. The CDR3 DNA is TGTGCCAGCAGTTCCCAGGGGTACGAGCAGTACTTC.

This clone was counted many times. The gene calls are TRBV19 and TRBJ1-5; TRBD1 might be the D (5 bases). The CDR3 has 16 amino acids. Trimming left V 4 bases short and J 1 base short, with 14 bases between. Germline CDR1 is LNHDA and CDR2 is SQIVND (reference sequence). The DNA for the CDR3 is TGTGCCAGTAGTACCGTTACCCGGGGGAGCAATCAGCCCCAGCATTTT. Translated, it gives CASSTVTRGSNQPQHF.

V usage is TRBV18 and J usage is TRBJ1-1, with 8 bases that match TRBD1. This CDR3 has 15 amino acids. Germline V gives CDR1 KGHSH, CDR2 LQKENI. V trimming: 3 bases; J trimming: 3 bases; junction bases outside the gene matches: 6. The CDR3 DNA reads TGTGCCAGCTCACCCCCGACAGGGGCGGACACTGAAGCTTTCTTT. Amino acid sequence: CASSPPTGADTEAFF.

The chain links TRBV27 to TRBJ2-7; TRBD2 matches 7 bases. Per the germline V gene, CDR1 is MNHEY and CDR2 is SMNVEV (reference sequence). The CDR3 is 16 amino acids. After removal of 5 bases from V and 2 bases from J, the junction contained 12 bases not matched to a gene. The CDR3 region is CASSITPGTTTYEQYF. The CDR3 DNA is TGTGCCAGCAGTATCACTCCCGGGACTACCACCTACGAGCAGTACTTC.

The chain combines TRBV7-9 with TRBJ1-1; no reliable D call. Germline V gene lookup returns CDR1 SEHNR and CDR2 FQNEAQ (reference sequence). There are 14 residues in the CDR3. V was trimmed by 3 bases and J by 0 bases, leaving 8 bases between them. The CDR3 region is CASSLPTVNTEAFF. In nucleotides, the CDR3 is TGTGCCAGCAGCTTGCCCACAGTGAACACTGAAGCTTTCTTT.

The V gene is TRBV7-9, the J gene TRBJ1-1, with a possible D match to TRBD1 (6 bases). This CDR3 is 15 amino acids long. The ends were cut back, 5 bases at V and 4 bases at J, with 17 bases in the middle. Germline V gives CDR1 SEHNR, CDR2 FQNEAQ (reference sequence). The CDR3: CASSTHQGNGTEAFF. CDR3 DNA sequence: TGTGCCAGCAGCACACACCAGGGGAACGGCACTGAAGCTTTCTTT.

This sequence joins TRBV4-1 and TRBJ1-2; D is unresolved. Germline CDR1 and CDR2: MGHRA and YSYEKL. The V and J ends lost 1 base and 2 bases respectively, with 5 bases between them. The CDR3 runs to 13 residues. The CDR3, as DNA: TGCGCCAGCAGCCAAGGGCCAAACTATGGCTACACCTTC. This translates into CASSQGPNYGYTF.

CDR3 sequence (DNA): TGTGCCAGTAGTTTCCTCGGGGGCGGGGGCACTGAAGCTTTCTTT. Protein sequence: CASSFLGGGGTEAFF. This chain uses TRBV19 with TRBJ1-1, with D possibly matching TRBD1 (6 bases). The CDR3 has 15 amino acids. Looked up from germline, CDR1 is LNHDA and CDR2 is SQIVND (reference sequence). V lost 5 bases and J 4 bases, leaving 17 bases between the germline ends.

The genes are TRBV3-1 (or the pseudogene TRBV3-2) and TRBJ1-1; D possibly corresponds to TRBD1 (5 bases). The V gene lost 2 bases and the J gene lost 4 bases, with 23 bases spanning the gap. The germline V gene has CDR1 LGHDT and CDR2 YNNKEL (reference sequence). There are 18 residues in the CDR3. This chain's CDR3 is CASSQSEGVGVYSTEAFF. The CDR3 DNA follows: TGTGCCAGCAGCCAATCAGAAGGGGTCGGCGTCTACTCCACTGAAGCTTTCTTT.